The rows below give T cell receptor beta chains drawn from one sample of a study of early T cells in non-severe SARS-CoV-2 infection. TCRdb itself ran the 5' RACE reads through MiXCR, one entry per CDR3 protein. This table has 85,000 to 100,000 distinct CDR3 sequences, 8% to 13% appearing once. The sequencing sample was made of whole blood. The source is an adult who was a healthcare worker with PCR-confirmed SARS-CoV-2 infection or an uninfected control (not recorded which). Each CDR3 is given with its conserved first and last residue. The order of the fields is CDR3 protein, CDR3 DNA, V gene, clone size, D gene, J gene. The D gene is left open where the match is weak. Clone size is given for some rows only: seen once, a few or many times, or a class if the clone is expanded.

CASSVGQAYEQYF	TGTGCCAGCAGCGTAGGACAGGCCTACGAGCAGTACTTC	TRBV7-8	medium-sized	TRBD1	TRBJ2-7
CASKTDTYEQYF	TGTGCCAGCAAGACCGATACCTACGAGCAGTACTTC	TRBV2	-	-	TRBJ2-7
CASSPTGSTDTQYF	TGTGCCAGCAGCCCGACAGGGAGCACAGATACGCAGTATTTT	TRBV5-6	-	TRBD1	TRBJ2-3
CASRRDRVGVAEAFF	TGTGCCAGCAGGCGTGACAGGGTCGGTGTGGCTGAAGCTTTCTTT	TRBV6-2/TRBV6-3	-	TRBD1	TRBJ1-1
CASSPGTATYEQYF	TGTGCCAGCAGTCCCGGGACAGCCACCTACGAGCAGTACTTC	TRBV28	many	TRBD1	TRBJ2-7
CASSHQTAGPADEQFF	TGCGCCAGCAGCCACCAGACGGCGGGGCCGGCGGATGAGCAGTTCTTC	TRBV10-2	few	-	TRBJ2-1
CASSLTPISNQPQHF	TGTGCCAGCAGCCTAACTCCGATTAGCAATCAGCCCCAGCATTTT	TRBV7-3	-	-	TRBJ1-5
CASSFEGLASSGANVLTF	TGTGCCAGCAGTTTTGAGGGACTTGCAAGCTCTGGGGCCAACGTCCTGACTTTC	TRBV28	-	-	TRBJ2-6
CASSPRQGSTEAFF	TGTGCCAGCAGCCCACGACAGGGAAGTACTGAAGCTTTCTTT	TRBV9	many	TRBD1	TRBJ1-1
CASSLGTSGRDRHTQYF	TGCGCCAGCAGCTTGGGGACTAGCGGGAGGGACCGACATACGCAGTATTTT	TRBV5-1	many	TRBD2	TRBJ2-3
CASSRRGQGPYGYTF	TGTGCCAGCAGCCGCCGAGGACAGGGGCCCTATGGCTACACCTTC	TRBV5-6	few	TRBD1	TRBJ1-2
CSVQALGGGEAFF	TGCAGCGTCCAAGCCCTGGGGGGAGGGGAAGCTTTCTTT	TRBV29-1	few	-	TRBJ1-1
CASSPQGSSTDTQYF	TGTGCCAGCAGCCCACAGGGCTCTAGCACAGATACGCAGTATTTT	TRBV28	few	-	TRBJ2-3
CSAKTRGTIDEKLFF	TGCAGTGCTAAGACCAGGGGAACGATAGATGAAAAACTGTTTTTT	TRBV20-1	few	-	TRBJ1-4
CASSQETSGGLPDTQYF	TGTGCCAGCAGCCAAGAGACCAGCGGGGGTCTCCCAGATACGCAGTATTTT	TRBV4-2	few	TRBD2	TRBJ2-3
CSGDDGGTDTQYF	TGCAGCGGTGACGACGGCGGCACAGATACGCAGTATTTT	TRBV29-1	-	-	TRBJ2-3
CASSKAGTPNTEAFF	TGTGCCAGCAGCAAGGCCGGGACACCGAACACTGAAGCTTTCTTT	TRBV7-3	few	-	TRBJ1-1
CASSLHEGTGELFF	TGTGCCAGCAGCCTACACGAGGGCACCGGGGAGCTGTTTTTT	TRBV6-6	many	-	TRBJ2-2
CASSQKDSPLHF	TGTGCCAGCAGCCAGAAAGATTCACCCCTCCACTTT	TRBV3-1	many	-	TRBJ1-6
CASSLNGNQPQHF	TGTGCCAGCAGTCTAAATGGGAATCAGCCCCAGCATTTT	TRBV12-3/TRBV12-4	-	-	TRBJ1-5
CASRQGPGPQHF	TGTGCCAGCCGACAGGGCCCCGGACCCCAGCATTTT	TRBV2	few	TRBD1	TRBJ1-5
CSVSEGGEHGEAFF	TGCAGCGTTTCGGAGGGGGGAGAACATGGTGAAGCTTTCTTT	TRBV29-1	many	-	TRBJ1-1
CSAAGGLDNEQFF	TGCAGCGCTGCAGGGGGTTTAGACAATGAGCAGTTCTTC	TRBV29-1	-	TRBD1	TRBJ2-1
CASSLKGGGGNQPQHF	TGTGCCAGCAGTTTAAAGGGAGGGGGCGGCAATCAGCCCCAGCATTTT	TRBV12-3/TRBV12-4	many	TRBD1	TRBJ1-5
CASSPVGKGLVNTEAFF	TGTGCCAGCTCACCGGTAGGGAAGGGCTTGGTGAACACTGAAGCTTTCTTT	TRBV18	-	-	TRBJ1-1
CASSQVYSGEGRETQYF	TGCGCCAGCAGCCAAGTGTATAGCGGGGAGGGTAGGGAGACCCAGTACTTC	TRBV4-1	-	TRBD2	TRBJ2-5
CSAPDSGGSSYEQYF	TGCAGTGCTCCTGATAGCGGGGGAAGCTCCTACGAGCAGTACTTC	TRBV20-1	-	TRBD2	TRBJ2-7
CASSAVEQETQYF	TGTGCCAGCAGTGCAGTTGAGCAAGAGACCCAGTACTTC	TRBV2	-	-	TRBJ2-5
CASLDSYEQYF	TGTGCCAGCCTCGACAGCTACGAGCAGTACTTC	TRBV28	-	-	TRBJ2-7
CASSLGARVVGEQYF	TGTGCCAGCAGCTTAGGGGCCAGGGTGGTTGGCGAGCAGTACTTC	TRBV7-8	few	-	TRBJ2-7
CASILAVSYNEQFF	TGTGCCAGCATCTTGGCAGTCTCCTACAATGAGCAGTTCTTC	TRBV7-2	many	-	TRBJ2-1
CASRAETANTGELFF	TGTGCCAGCAGGGCGGAGACCGCGAACACCGGGGAGCTGTTTTTT	TRBV7-9	-	-	TRBJ2-2
CASSLSAGSSYNEQFF	TGTGCCAGCAGTTTGTCGGCGGGGAGCTCCTACAATGAGCAGTTCTTC	TRBV27	few	-	TRBJ2-1
CASSVGSPYRDYGYTF	TGTGCCAGCAGCGTAGGGTCACCATACAGGGACTATGGCTACACCTTC	TRBV9	-	-	TRBJ1-2
CASSTAGESDTQYF	TGTGCCAGCAGCACGGCTGGAGAATCAGATACGCAGTATTTT	TRBV3-1	many	-	TRBJ2-3
CASSLTGGQETQYF	TGTGCCAGCAGCTTAACTGGGGGTCAAGAGACCCAGTACTTC	TRBV7-3	many	-	TRBJ2-5
CSARDRGWTYF	TGCAGTGCTAGGGATCGGGGGTGGACGTACTTC	TRBV20-1	many	-	TRBJ2-5
CASSSAKTGDTEAFF	TGTGCCAGCAGCTCAGCTAAGACAGGGGACACTGAAGCTTTCTTT	TRBV5-4	many	TRBD1	TRBJ1-1
CASSLPGQLFEQYF	TGTGCCAGCAGCCTGCCGGGACAGCTTTTCGAGCAGTACTTC	TRBV3-1	-	TRBD1	TRBJ2-7
CASITQGGMNTEAFF	TGTGCCAGCATTACACAGGGGGGGATGAACACTGAAGCTTTCTTT	TRBV28	many	TRBD1	TRBJ1-1
CASGRIQGADEKLFF	TGCGCCAGCGGAAGGATACAGGGGGCTGATGAAAAACTGTTTTTT	TRBV10-2	few	TRBD1	TRBJ1-4
CASSFAGGYEQYF	TGTGCCAGCAGCTTTGCGGGGGGGTACGAGCAGTACTTC	TRBV7-6	-	TRBD2	TRBJ2-7
CASSLGTSLGEQYF	TGTGCCAGCAGTTTAGGGACTAGCCTAGGCGAGCAGTACTTC	TRBV28	-	TRBD2	TRBJ2-7
CASSRQRFAEAFF	TGTGCCAGCAGCCGACAGCGTTTCGCTGAAGCTTTCTTT	TRBV28	-	-	TRBJ1-1
CASSLLGQGAYEQYF	TGTGCCAGCAGTTTATTAGGTCAGGGGGCTTACGAGCAGTACTTC	TRBV12-3/TRBV12-4	-	TRBD1	TRBJ2-7
CASRLAGGFYEQYF	TGTGCCAGCAGGCTAGCGGGGGGGTTCTACGAGCAGTACTTC	TRBV2	-	TRBD2	TRBJ2-7
CAWKELAWANVLTF	TGTGCCTGGAAAGAACTAGCTTGGGCCAACGTCCTGACTTTC	TRBV30	many	-	TRBJ2-6
CASSKNRDFNQPQHF	TGTGCCAGCAGTAAGAACAGGGATTTCAATCAGCCCCAGCATTTT	TRBV6-5	many	-	TRBJ1-5
CASSHHQDSLGTEAFF	TGTGCCAGCAGCCATCACCAGGACAGCCTGGGCACTGAAGCTTTCTTT	TRBV3-1	-	-	TRBJ1-1
CAWSGDGVFF	TGTGCCTGGAGTGGTGACGGAGTTTTCTTT	TRBV30	-	-	TRBJ1-1
CASRWTGSTDTQYF	TGTGCCAGCAGATGGACAGGTTCCACAGATACGCAGTATTTT	TRBV6-6	-	TRBD1	TRBJ2-3
CASSLRGRNNEQFF	TGTGCCAGCAGTTTACGGGGAAGGAACAATGAGCAGTTCTTC	TRBV27	few	-	TRBJ2-1
CASSSGTAPGRGNQPQHF	TGTGCCAGCAGCTCCGGGACAGCCCCCGGTCGGGGCAATCAGCCCCAGCATTTT	TRBV5-8	few	TRBD1	TRBJ1-5
CSAKTGAYEQYF	TGCAGCGCCAAGACAGGAGCCTACGAGCAGTACTTC	TRBV29-1	few	-	TRBJ2-7
CSAGGGASTDTQYF	TGCAGTGCTGGGGGAGGGGCAAGCACAGATACGCAGTATTTT	TRBV20-1	-	TRBD2	TRBJ2-3
CASSLADMRTEAFF	TGTGCCAGCAGTTTAGCAGATATGAGGACTGAAGCTTTCTTT	TRBV28	many	-	TRBJ1-1
CASSYSGADSPLHF	TGTGCCAGCAGTTACTCGGGGGCGGATTCACCCCTCCACTTT	TRBV6-5	-	-	TRBJ1-6
CASSFGGLGTGELFF	TGTGCCAGCAGCTTTGGGGGGCTGGGCACCGGGGAGCTGTTTTTT	TRBV5-5	few	-	TRBJ2-2
CSVEPDRGMTEAFF	TGCAGCGTAGAACCCGACAGGGGGATGACTGAAGCTTTCTTT	TRBV29-1	-	TRBD1	TRBJ1-1